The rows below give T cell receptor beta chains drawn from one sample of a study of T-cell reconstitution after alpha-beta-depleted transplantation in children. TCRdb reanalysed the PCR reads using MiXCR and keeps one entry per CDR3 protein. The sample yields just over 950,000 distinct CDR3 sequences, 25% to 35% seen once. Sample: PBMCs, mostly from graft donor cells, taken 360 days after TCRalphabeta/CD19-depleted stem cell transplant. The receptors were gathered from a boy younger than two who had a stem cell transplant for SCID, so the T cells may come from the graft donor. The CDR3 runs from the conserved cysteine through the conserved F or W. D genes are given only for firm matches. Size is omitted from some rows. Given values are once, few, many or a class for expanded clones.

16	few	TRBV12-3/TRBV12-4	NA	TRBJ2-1	CASTPQRVSSYNEQFF	TGTGCCAGCACCCCACAACGGGTCAGCTCATACAATGAGCAGTTCTTC
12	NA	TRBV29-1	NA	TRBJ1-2	CSITGVGYGYTF	TGCAGCATAACAGGAGTAGGCTATGGCTACACCTTC
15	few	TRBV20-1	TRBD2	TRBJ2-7	CSAERSLAGGGEQYF	TGCAGTGCTGAGAGATCCCTAGCGGGGGGTGGCGAGCAGTACTTC
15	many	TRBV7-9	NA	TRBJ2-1	CASTPGWGAGNEQFF	TGTGCCAGCACGCCTGGGTGGGGTGCCGGCAATGAGCAGTTCTTC
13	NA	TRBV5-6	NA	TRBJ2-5	CASSGSSQETQYF	TGTGCCAGCAGCGGGAGCTCCCAAGAGACCCAGTACTTC
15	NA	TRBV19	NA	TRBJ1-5	CASSWAGASNQPQHF	TGTGCCAGTAGTTGGGCAGGGGCGAGCAATCAGCCCCAGCATTTT
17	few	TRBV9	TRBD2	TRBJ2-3	CASSGWTSGHSTDTQYF	TGTGCCAGCAGCGGCTGGACTAGCGGGCATAGCACAGATACGCAGTATTTT
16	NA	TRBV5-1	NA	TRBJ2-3	CASSPGNPGQTDTQYF	TGCGCCAGCAGTCCGGGGAACCCGGGCCAAACAGATACGCAGTATTTT
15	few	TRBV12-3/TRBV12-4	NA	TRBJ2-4	CASSPKGLAKNIQYF	TGTGCCAGCAGTCCAAAGGGGTTAGCCAAAAACATTCAGTACTTC
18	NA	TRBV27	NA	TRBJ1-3	CASGKTGPATHSGNTIYF	TGTGCCAGCGGGAAAACAGGGCCAGCCACCCACTCTGGAAACACCATATATTTT
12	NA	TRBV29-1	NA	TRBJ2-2	CSGLQGAGELFF	TGCAGCGGTCTTCAGGGCGCCGGGGAGCTGTTTTTT
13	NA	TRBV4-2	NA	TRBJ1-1	CASSQDIGLLAFF	TGTGCCAGCAGCCAAGATATCGGCTTGTTGGCTTTCTTT
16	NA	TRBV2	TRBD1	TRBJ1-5	CASSEVGTGVHQPQHF	TGTGCCAGCAGTGAAGTGGGGACAGGGGTTCATCAGCCCCAGCATTTT
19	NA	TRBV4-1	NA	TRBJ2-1	CASSQESRGALLSYNEQFF	TGCGCCAGCAGCCAAGAGAGTCGGGGGGCCCTCCTCTCCTACAATGAGCAGTTCTTC
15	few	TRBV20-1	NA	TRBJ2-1	CSASEDPSSYNEQFF	TGCAGTGCTAGTGAGGACCCTAGCTCCTACAATGAGCAGTTCTTC
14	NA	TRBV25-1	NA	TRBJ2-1	CASSDPGGGDEQFF	TGTGCCAGCAGTGATCCCGGCGGGGGCGATGAGCAGTTCTTC
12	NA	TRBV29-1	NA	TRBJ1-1	CSVEDPFTEAFF	TGCAGCGTTGAAGATCCCTTCACTGAAGCTTTCTTT
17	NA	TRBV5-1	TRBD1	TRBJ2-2	CASSYEAQGAGTGELFF	TGCGCCAGCAGCTACGAAGCACAGGGGGCCGGCACCGGGGAGCTGTTTTTT
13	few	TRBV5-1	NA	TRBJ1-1	CASSFGQAREAFF	TGCGCCAGCAGCTTTGGTCAGGCCCGTGAAGCTTTCTTT
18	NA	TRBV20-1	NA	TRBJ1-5	CSARRNQRGAWSNQPQHF	TGCAGTGCTAGAAGGAATCAGAGGGGGGCTTGGAGCAATCAGCCCCAGCATTTT
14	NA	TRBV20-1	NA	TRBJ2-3	CSARDSKSTDTQYF	TGCAGTGCTAGAGATAGTAAGAGCACAGATACGCAGTATTTT
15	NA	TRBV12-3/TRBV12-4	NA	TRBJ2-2	CASSFQLTNTGELFF	TGTGCCAGCAGTTTTCAACTAACGAACACCGGGGAGCTGTTTTTT
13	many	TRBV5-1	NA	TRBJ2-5	CASMQGLGETQYF	TGCGCCAGCATGCAGGGTTTGGGAGAGACCCAGTACTTC
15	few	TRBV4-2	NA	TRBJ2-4	CASSQLAKAKNIQYF	TGTGCCAGCAGCCAACTGGCTAAGGCGAAAAACATTCAGTACTTC
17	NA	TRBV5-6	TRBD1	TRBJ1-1	CASSSATGGEMNTEAFF	TGTGCCAGCAGCTCAGCCACAGGGGGCGAAATGAACACTGAAGCTTTCTTT
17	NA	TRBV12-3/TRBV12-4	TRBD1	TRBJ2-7	CASSPSPGQGRFDEQYF	TGTGCCAGCAGTCCCTCGCCCGGACAGGGTAGATTCGACGAGCAGTACTTC
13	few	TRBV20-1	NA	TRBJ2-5	CSASPHRRETQYF	TGCAGTGCTAGCCCTCATCGGAGGGAGACCCAGTACTTC
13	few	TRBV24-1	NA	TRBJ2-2	CATQQENTGELFF	TGTGCCACCCAACAGGAGAACACCGGGGAGCTGTTTTTT
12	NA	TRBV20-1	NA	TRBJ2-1	CSARGDVNEQFF	TGCAGTGCTAGAGGGGACGTGAATGAGCAGTTCTTC
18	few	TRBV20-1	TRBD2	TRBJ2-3	CSARSPKTLSGDTDTQYF	TGCAGTGCTAGATCCCCCAAGACCCTTAGCGGGGACACAGATACGCAGTATTTT
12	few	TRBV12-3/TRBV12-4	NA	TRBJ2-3	CASSRDVDTQYF	TGTGCCAGCAGTCGGGATGTAGATACGCAGTATTTT
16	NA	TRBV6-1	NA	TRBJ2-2	CASSHRGNPNTGELFF	TGTGCCAGCAGCCACCGGGGGAATCCGAACACCGGGGAGCTGTTTTTT
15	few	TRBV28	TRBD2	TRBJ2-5	CASSSPRGGRKTQYF	TGTGCCAGCAGTTCCCCGCGGGGGGGCCGGAAGACCCAGTACTTC
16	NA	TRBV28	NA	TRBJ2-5	CASSFPPGRLQETQYF	TGTGCCAGCAGCTTTCCTCCCGGACGGCTCCAAGAGACCCAGTACTTC
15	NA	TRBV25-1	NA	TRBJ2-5	CASSEPRIGRETQYF	TGTGCCAGCAGTGAACCCCGGATCGGGCGGGAGACCCAGTACTTC
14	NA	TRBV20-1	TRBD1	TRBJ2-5	CSASTDRDEETQYF	TGCAGTGCTAGTACCGACAGGGACGAGGAGACCCAGTACTTC
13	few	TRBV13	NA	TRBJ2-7	CASSLHDSYEQYF	TGTGCCAGCAGCTTACACGATTCCTACGAGCAGTACTTC
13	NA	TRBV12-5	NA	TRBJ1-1	CASGLSGRQEAFF	TGTGCTAGTGGTTTGTCGGGTCGGCAGGAAGCTTTCTTT
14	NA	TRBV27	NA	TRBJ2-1	CASRRGAFYNEQFF	TGTGCCAGCAGACGGGGGGCCTTTTACAATGAGCAGTTCTTC
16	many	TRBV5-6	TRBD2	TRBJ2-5	CASSLMRGGYQETQYF	TGTGCCAGCAGCTTGATGCGGGGGGGGTACCAAGAGACCCAGTACTTC
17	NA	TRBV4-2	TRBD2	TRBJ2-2	CASSQTSGGAGTGELFF	TGTGCCAGCAGCCAAACTAGCGGGGGGGCCGGTACCGGGGAGCTGTTTTTT
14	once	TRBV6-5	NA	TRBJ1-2	CASSYSERRGRYTF	TGTGCCAGCAGTTACTCGGAACGCAGGGGCCGTTACACCTTC
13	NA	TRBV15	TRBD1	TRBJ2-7	CATGQGPAYEQYF	TGTGCCACCGGACAGGGACCCGCCTACGAGCAGTACTTC
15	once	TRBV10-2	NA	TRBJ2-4	CASSAGTNLGNIQYF	TGCGCCAGCAGTGCCGGGACAAATCTTGGGAACATTCAGTACTTC
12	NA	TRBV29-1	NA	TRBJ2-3	CSVGVLQDTQYF	TGCAGCGTTGGGGTCCTACAGGATACGCAGTATTTT